The clone carrying this TCR beta chain was observed many times. TCRdb reprocessed the RACE reads with MiXCR, giving one entry per CDR3 protein. The sample has some 120,000 distinct CDR3 sequences, 9% to 10% seen once. The data derive from a study of human T cells and chemical hapten exposure. Germline loops: CDR1 DFQATT, CDR2 SNEGSKA (reference sequence). CDR3 length equals 16 residues. Losses at the gene ends were 6 bases for V and 1 base for J; bases not matched to a gene: 5. Time point: healthy volunteer bleed at 2 weeks. Unfractionated whole blood yielded total RNA. The V gene is TRBV20-1, the J gene TRBJ2-3, with 15 bases identical to TRBD2. The sample taken for sequencing was whole blood. The source is a male donor in good health. Some clones in this sample may be carry-over from other donors' samples. CDR3 bases: TGCAGTGCCAGGACTAGCGGGAGGGCCCGCACAGATACGCAGTATTTT. Translated, it gives CSARTSGRARTDTQYF.